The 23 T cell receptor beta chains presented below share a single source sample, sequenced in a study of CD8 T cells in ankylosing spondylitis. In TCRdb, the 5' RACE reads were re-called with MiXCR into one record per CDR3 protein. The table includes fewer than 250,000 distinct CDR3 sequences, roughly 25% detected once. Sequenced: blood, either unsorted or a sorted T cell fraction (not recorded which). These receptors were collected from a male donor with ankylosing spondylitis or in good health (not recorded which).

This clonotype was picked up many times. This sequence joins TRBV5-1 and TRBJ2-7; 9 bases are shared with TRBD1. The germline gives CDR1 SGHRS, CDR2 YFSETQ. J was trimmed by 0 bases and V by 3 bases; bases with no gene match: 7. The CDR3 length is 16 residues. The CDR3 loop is CASSSGTGPLSYEQYF. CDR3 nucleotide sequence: TGCGCCAGCAGCTCCGGGACAGGGCCACTCTCCTACGAGCAGTACTTC.

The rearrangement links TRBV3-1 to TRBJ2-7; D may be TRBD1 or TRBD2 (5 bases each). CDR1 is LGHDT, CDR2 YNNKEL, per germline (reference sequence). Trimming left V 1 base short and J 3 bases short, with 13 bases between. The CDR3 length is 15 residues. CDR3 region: CASSQGGYAHYEQYF. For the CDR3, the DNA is TGTGCCAGCAGCCAAGGGGGGTACGCCCACTACGAGCAGTACTTC.

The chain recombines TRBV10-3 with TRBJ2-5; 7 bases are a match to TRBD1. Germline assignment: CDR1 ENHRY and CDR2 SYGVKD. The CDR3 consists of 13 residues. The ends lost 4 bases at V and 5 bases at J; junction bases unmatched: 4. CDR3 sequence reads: CAISGTGAETQYF. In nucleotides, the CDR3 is TGTGCCATCAGTGGGACAGGCGCCGAGACCCAGTACTTC.

As DNA, the CDR3 is TGCAGCGCCGGTCAACAAACGCGGCAGTATTTT. As protein: CSAGQQTRQYF. The chain recombines TRBV29-1 with TRBJ2-3; unclear D gene. CDR1 and CDR2 (germline): SQVTM, ANQGSEA. The CDR3 is made up of 11 amino acids. V was cut by 7 bases and J by 11 bases, with 16 bases left in between.

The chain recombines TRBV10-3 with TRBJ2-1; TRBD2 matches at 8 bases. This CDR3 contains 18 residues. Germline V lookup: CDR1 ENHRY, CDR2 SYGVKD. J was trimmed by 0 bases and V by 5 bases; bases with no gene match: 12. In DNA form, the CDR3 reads TGTGCCATCAGTCCGGGACTAGGGGGAGGGGTCTCCTACAATGAGCAGTTCTTC. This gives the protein CAISPGLGGGVSYNEQFF.

The CDR3 is CSARYGGSTDTQYF. As DNA, the CDR3 is TGCAGTGCTAGATATGGGGGAAGCACAGATACGCAGTATTTT. The chain employs TRBV20-1 and TRBJ2-3, with D perhaps TRBD1 or TRBD2 (5 bases each). The CDR3 is made up of 14 amino acids. V was pared by 2 bases and J by 0 bases, with 9 bases between. Germline CDR1 reads DFQATT; CDR2 reads SNEGSKA (reference sequence).

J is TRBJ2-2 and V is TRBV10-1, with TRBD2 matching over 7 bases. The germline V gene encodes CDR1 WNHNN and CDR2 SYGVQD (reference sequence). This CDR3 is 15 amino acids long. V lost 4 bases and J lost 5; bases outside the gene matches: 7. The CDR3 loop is CASSAGIAGTGELFF. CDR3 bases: TGCGCCAGCAGTGCCGGGATAGCGGGTACCGGGGAGCTGTTTTTT.

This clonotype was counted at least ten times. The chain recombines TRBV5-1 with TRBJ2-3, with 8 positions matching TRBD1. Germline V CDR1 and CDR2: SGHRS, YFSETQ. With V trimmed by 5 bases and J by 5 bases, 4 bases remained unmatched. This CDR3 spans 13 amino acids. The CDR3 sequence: CASRTGDKDTQYF. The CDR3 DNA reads TGCGCCAGCAGGACAGGGGATAAAGATACGCAGTATTTT.

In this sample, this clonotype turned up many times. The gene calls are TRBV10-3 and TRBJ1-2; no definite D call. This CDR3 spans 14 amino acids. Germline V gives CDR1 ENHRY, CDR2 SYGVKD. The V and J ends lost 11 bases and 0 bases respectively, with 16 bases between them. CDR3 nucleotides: TGTGCCGCGGAGGAGGGAACGGCTAACTATGGCTACACCTTC. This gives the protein CAAEEGTANYGYTF.

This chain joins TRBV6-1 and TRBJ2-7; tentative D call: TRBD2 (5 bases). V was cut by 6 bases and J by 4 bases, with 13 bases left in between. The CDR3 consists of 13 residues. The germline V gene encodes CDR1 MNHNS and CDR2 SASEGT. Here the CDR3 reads CASRNRRDYEQYF. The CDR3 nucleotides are TGTGCCAGCAGGAACCGACGGGATTACGAGCAGTACTTC.

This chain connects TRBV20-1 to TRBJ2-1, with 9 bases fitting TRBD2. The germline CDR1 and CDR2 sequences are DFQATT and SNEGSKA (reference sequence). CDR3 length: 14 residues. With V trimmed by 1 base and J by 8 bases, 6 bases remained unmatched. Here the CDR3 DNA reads TGCAGTGCTAGAGTTGGACTAGCGTTGGATGAGCAGTTCTTC. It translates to CSARVGLALDEQFF.

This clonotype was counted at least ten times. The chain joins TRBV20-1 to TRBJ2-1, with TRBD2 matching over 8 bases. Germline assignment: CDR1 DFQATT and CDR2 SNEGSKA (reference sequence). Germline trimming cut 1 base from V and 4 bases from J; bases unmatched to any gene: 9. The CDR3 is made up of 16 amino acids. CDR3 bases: TGCAGTGCTAGAGGCCGAACCGGGAGGGTATACAATGAGCAGTTCTTC. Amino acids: CSARGRTGRVYNEQFF.

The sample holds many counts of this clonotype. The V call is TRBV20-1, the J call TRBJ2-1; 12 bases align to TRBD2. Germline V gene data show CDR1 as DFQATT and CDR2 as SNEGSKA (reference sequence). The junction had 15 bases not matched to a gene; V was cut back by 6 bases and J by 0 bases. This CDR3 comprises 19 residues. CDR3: CSAAGLLAGGSFSYNEQFF. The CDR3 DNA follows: TGCAGTGCGGCGGGGTTGCTAGCGGGAGGGAGTTTCTCCTACAATGAGCAGTTCTTC.

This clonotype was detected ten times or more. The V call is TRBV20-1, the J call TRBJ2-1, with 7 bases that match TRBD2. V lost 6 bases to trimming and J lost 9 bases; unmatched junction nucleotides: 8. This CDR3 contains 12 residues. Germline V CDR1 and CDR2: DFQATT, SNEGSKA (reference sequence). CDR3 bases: TGCAGTGCCCAAGCGGGATTGGGTGAGCAGTTCTTC. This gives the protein CSAQAGLGEQFF.

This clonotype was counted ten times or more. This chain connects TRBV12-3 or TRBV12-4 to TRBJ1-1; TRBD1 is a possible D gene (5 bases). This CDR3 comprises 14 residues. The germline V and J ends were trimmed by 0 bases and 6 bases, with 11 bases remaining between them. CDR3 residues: CASSLAGARAEAFF. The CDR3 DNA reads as TGTGCCAGCAGTTTAGCAGGGGCCCGGGCTGAAGCTTTCTTT.

The CDR3 protein is CASSLLRQNNNEQFF. The CDR3 nucleotides read TGTGCCAGCAGTTTACTACGACAGAACAACAATGAGCAGTTCTTC. J is TRBJ2-1 and V is TRBV12-3 or TRBV12-4; D is possibly TRBD1 (5 bases). The V and J ends lost 2 bases and 5 bases respectively, with 13 bases between them. The CDR3 runs 15 residues.

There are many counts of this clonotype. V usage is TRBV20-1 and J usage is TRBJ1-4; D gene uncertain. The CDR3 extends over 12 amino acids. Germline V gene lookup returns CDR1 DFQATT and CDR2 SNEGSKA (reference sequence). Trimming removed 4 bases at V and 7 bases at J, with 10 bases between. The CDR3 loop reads CSANRQSEKLFF. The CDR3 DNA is TGCAGTGCTAATCGGCAGAGTGAAAAACTGTTTTTT.

CDR3 nucleotide sequence: TGTGCCATCAGTGCGGGACAGGGGAACATTCAGTACTTC. Translating gives CAISAGQGNIQYF. The chain uses TRBV10-3 and TRBJ2-4; 10 bases line up with TRBD1. Losses at the gene ends were 4 bases for V and 7 bases for J; bases not matched to a gene: 1. This CDR3 contains 13 residues. The germline CDR1 and CDR2 sequences are ENHRY and SYGVKD.

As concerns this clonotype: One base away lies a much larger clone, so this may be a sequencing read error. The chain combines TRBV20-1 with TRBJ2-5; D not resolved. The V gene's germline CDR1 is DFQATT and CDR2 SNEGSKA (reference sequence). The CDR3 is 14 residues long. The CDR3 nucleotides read TGCAGTGCTAGTCGGGCTAGTCAGAAAGAGGCCCAGTACTTC. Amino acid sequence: CSASRASQKEAQYF.

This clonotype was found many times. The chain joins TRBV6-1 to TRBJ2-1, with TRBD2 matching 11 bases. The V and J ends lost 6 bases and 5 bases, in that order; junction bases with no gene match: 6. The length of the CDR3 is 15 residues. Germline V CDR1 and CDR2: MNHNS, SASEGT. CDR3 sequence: CASRRGTSGDNEQFF. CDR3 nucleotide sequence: TGTGCCAGCAGAAGAGGGACTAGCGGAGACAATGAGCAGTTCTTC.

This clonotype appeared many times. CDR3 DNA sequence: TGTGCCATCAGTGCACCGGACAGGGGGACAGATACGCAGTATTTT. Translating gives CAISAPDRGTDTQYF. V is TRBV10-3 and J is TRBJ2-3, with TRBD1 identical over 10 bases. J was trimmed by 3 bases and V by 4 bases; bases with no gene match: 4. In germline, CDR1 is ENHRY, CDR2 SYGVKD. This CDR3 region has 15 residues.

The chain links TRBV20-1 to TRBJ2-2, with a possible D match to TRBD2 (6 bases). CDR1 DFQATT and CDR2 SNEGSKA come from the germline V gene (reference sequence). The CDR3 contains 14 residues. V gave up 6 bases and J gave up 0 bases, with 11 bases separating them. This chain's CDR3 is CSAVAVANTGELFF. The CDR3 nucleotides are TGCAGTGCAGTAGCGGTCGCGAACACCGGGGAGCTGTTTTTT.

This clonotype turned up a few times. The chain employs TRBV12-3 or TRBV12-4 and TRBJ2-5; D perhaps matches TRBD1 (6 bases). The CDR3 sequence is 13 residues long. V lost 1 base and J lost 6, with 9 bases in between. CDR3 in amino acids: CASSLVRGKTQYF. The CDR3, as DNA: TGTGCCAGCAGTTTAGTTAGGGGGAAGACCCAGTACTTC.